Listed below are T cell receptor beta chains from one sample, sequenced in a study of graft-versus-host responses after intestinal transplantation. TCRdb keeps only in-frame clones here, not all; method: immunoSEQ multiplex PCR. Of tens of thousands of clones listed, roughly nine tenths are singletons. These TCRs' antigens remain unknown. Here the sequenced sample was unstimulated CD4+ T cells sorted from spleen or lymph node cells, taken before intestinal transplant. These receptors were collected from a human donor who received an intestinal transplant. CDR3s include the opening cysteine and the closing phenylalanine or tryptophan. The D gene is left open where the match is weak. Part of the rows lack a size; the others show once, few, many or a class for expanded clones.

CASSNRDRVILGSYNEQFF	TGCGCCAGCAGCAACCGGGACAGGGTGATATTGGGGTCCTACAATGAGCAGTTCTTC	once	TRBJ2-1	TRBV5-1	TRBD1
CASSPGGTQPQHF	TGTGCCAGCAGTCCAGGGGGGACTCAGCCCCAGCATTTT	-	TRBJ1-5	TRBV28	TRBD1
CASRKTSGAEQFF	TGTGCCAGCAGAAAAACTAGCGGGGCTGAGCAGTTCTTC	-	TRBJ2-1	TRBV6-6	TRBD2
CATSRDRHRWQSTF	TGTGCCACCAGCAGAGATAGGCACAGGTGGCAGAGCACCTTC	-	TRBJ1-2	TRBV15	-
CASSPFWGGGQPQHF	TGTGCCAGCAGCCCCTTCTGGGGGGGCGGTCAGCCCCAGCATTTT	-	TRBJ1-5	TRBV5-5	-
CASSLWGTADNEQFF	TGTGCCAGCAGCCTGTGGGGGACAGCGGACAATGAGCAGTTCTTC	-	TRBJ2-1	TRBV11-2	TRBD1
CASSLGRGGTNYGYTF	TGTGCCAGCAGCTTGGGCCGGGGAGGGACGAACTATGGCTACACCTTC	-	TRBJ1-2	TRBV5-6	-
CASSLHRGLNTEAFF	TGTGCCAGCAGCCTCCACAGGGGTCTGAACACTGAAGCTTTCTTT	-	TRBJ1-1	TRBV7-9	TRBD1
CASSFFQGSPLHF	TGTGCCAGCAGTTTTTTCCAGGGGTCACCCCTCCACTTT	few	TRBJ1-6	TRBV27	-
CARSGPGQGRFCQPQHF	TGTGCCAGAAGCGGCCCGGGACAGGGGAGGTTCTGTCAGCCCCAGCATTTT	-	TRBJ1-5	TRBV5-3	TRBD1
CASSEGTVGQETQYF	TGTGCCAGCAGTGAAGGGACAGTTGGGCAAGAGACCCAGTACTTC	-	TRBJ2-5	TRBV25-1	TRBD1
CASSQELWTVYGYTF	TGCGCCAGCAGCCAAGAATTGTGGACAGTCTATGGCTACACCTTC	-	TRBJ1-2	TRBV4-1	-
CASSPGAGGYNEQFF	TGTGCCAGCTCACCGGGAGCGGGGGGGTACAATGAGCAGTTCTTC	-	TRBJ2-1	TRBV18	TRBD2
CSASRAGELFF	TGCAGTGCTAGTCGAGCCGGGGAGCTGTTTTTT	-	TRBJ2-2	TRBV20-1	-
CSVGRGNEKLFF	TGCAGCGTTGGCAGGGGTAATGAAAAACTGTTTTTT	few	TRBJ1-4	TRBV29-1	-
CASSFDRGGEQYF	TGTGCCAGCAGCTTTGATAGGGGGGGCGAGCAGTACTTC	-	TRBJ2-7	TRBV5-4	-
CASSPGQSYEQYF	TGTGCCAGCAGCCCGGGACAGTCCTACGAGCAGTACTTC	-	TRBJ2-7	TRBV5-8	TRBD1
CASRSGGTQYF	TGTGCCAGCAGGTCAGGGGGTACGCAGTATTTT	-	TRBJ2-3	TRBV11-1	TRBD1
CASRFEYGYTF	TGTGCCAGCAGGTTTGAGTATGGCTACACCTTC	-	TRBJ1-2	TRBV2	-
CASSDQGGRSDTQYF	TGTGCCAGCAGTGACCAAGGGGGACGTTCAGATACGCAGTATTTT	-	TRBJ2-3	TRBV6-4	-
CASSFSGGTDTQYF	TGTGCCAGCAGCTTTAGCGGGGGCACAGATACGCAGTATTTT	-	TRBJ2-3	TRBV5-4	TRBD2
CASSLTDEDEQYF	TGCGCCAGCAGCTTGACTGACGAGGACGAGCAGTACTTC	-	TRBJ2-7	TRBV5-1	-